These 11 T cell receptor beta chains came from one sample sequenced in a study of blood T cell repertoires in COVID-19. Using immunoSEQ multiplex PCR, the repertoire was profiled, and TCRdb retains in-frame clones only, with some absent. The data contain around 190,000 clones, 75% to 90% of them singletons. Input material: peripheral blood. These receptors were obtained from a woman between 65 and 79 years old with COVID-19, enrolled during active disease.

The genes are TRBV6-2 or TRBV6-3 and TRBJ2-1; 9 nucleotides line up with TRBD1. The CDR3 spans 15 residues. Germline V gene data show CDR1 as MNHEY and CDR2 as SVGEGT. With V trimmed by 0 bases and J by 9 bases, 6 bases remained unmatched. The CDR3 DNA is TGTGCCAGCAGTTACTCGCGGACAGGGGCGGCTGAGCAGTTCTTC. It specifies CASSYSRTGAAEQFF.

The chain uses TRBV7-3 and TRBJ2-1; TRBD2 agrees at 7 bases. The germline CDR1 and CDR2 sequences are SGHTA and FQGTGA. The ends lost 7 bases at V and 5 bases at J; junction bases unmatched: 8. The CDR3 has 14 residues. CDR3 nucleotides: TGTGCCAGCACCCTCGGGACTAAAGACAATGAGCAGTTCTTC. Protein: CASTLGTKDNEQFF.

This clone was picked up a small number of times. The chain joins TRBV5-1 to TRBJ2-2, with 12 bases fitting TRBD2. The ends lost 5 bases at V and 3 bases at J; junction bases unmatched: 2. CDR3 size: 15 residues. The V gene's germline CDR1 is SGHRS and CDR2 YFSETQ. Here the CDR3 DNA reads TGCGCCAGCAGTCGACTAGCGGGAGACACCGGGGAGCTGTTTTTT. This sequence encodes CASSRLAGDTGELFF.

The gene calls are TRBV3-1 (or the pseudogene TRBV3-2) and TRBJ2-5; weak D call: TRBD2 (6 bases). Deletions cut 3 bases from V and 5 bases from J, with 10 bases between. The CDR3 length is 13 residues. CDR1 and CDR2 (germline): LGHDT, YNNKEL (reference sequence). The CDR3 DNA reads TGTGCCAGCAGCCAGCGGGGTGGTGAGACCCAGTACTTC. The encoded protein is CASSQRGGETQYF.

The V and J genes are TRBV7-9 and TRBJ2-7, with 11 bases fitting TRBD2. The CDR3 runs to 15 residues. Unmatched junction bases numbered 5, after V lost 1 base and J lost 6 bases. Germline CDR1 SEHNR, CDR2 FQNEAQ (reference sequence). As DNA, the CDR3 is TGTGCCAGCAGCTTAGTAGCGGGAGGGTATGGCGAGCAGTACTTC. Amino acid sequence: CASSLVAGGYGEQYF.

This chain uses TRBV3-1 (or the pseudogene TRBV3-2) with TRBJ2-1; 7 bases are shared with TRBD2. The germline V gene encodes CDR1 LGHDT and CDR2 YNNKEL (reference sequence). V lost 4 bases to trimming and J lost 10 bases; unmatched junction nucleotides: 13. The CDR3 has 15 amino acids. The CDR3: CASSPDGGGALEQFF. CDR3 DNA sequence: TGTGCCAGCAGCCCCGACGGGGGAGGGGCACTCGAGCAGTTCTTC.

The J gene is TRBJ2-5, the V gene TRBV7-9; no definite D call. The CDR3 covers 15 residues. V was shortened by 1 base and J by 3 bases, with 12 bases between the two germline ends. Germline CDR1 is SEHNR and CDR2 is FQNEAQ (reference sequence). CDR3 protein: CASSLVSRTKETQYF. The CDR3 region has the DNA TGTGCCAGCAGCTTAGTGTCCAGAACTAAAGAGACCCAGTACTTC.

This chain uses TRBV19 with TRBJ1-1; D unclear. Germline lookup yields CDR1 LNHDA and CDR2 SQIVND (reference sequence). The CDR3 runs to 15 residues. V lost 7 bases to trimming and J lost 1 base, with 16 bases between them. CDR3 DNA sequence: TGTGCCAGTACCCCTCGAACAACCTCGAACACTGAAGCTTTCTTT. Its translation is CASTPRTTSNTEAFF.

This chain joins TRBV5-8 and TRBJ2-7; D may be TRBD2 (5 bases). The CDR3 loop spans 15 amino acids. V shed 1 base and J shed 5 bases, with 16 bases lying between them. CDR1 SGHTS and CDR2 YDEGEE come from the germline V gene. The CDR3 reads CASSLRRVTGNEQYF. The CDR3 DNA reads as TGTGCCAGCAGCTTGCGTAGGGTAACCGGGAACGAGCAGTACTTC.

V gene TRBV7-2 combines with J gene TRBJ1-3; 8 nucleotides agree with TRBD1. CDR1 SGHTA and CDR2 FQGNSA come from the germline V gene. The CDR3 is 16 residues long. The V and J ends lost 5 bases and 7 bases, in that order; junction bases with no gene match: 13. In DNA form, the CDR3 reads TGTGCCAGCAGCCCGCAACAGGGGGGGGTTCCGAACACCATATATTTT. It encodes CASSPQQGGVPNTIYF.

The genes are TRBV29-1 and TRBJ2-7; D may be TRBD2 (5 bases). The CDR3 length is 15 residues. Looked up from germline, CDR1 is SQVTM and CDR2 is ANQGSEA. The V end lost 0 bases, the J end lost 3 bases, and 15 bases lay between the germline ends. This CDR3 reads CSVEDEALGSYEQYF. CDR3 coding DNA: TGCAGCGTTGAAGACGAGGCATTAGGGAGCTACGAGCAGTACTTC.